These 9 T cell receptor beta chains share one sample of origin, sequenced in a study of T-cell memory formation after mild COVID-19. TCRdb ran MiXCR on the 5' RACE reads and lists one entry per CDR3 protein. The sample contains about 350,000 distinct CDR3 sequences, around 13% of which appear only once. The specimen was PBMCs or a T cell subset sorted from them (not recorded which). These receptors all come from a man aged 18 to 29 who had mild COVID-19 (a few samples of this study predate the infection). Cell type and time point are not known.

This clonotype has only a few counts. The gene calls are TRBV7-8 and TRBJ2-1; D gene ambiguous. CDR3 size: 12 residues. The germline CDR1 and CDR2 sequences are SGHVS and FQNEAQ. The V gene lost 4 bases and the J gene lost 10 bases, with 11 bases spanning the gap. CDR3 sequence (DNA): TGTGCCAGCAGCTCGGGCCCCACCGAGCAGTTCTTC. Translated, it gives CASSSGPTEQFF.

The chain has TRBV12-3 or TRBV12-4 and TRBJ1-2, with 10 bases that match TRBD1. The ends lost 6 bases at V and 2 bases at J; junction bases unmatched: 6. This CDR3 is 15 amino acids long. The chain's CDR3 is CASSQTGGGNYGYTF. CDR3 nucleotides: TGTGCCAGCAGCCAGACAGGGGGCGGGAACTATGGCTACACCTTC.

This clonotype was counted a few times. The chain employs TRBV12-3 or TRBV12-4 and TRBJ1-5; no definite D call. Trimming pared 0 bases from V and 4 bases from J, leaving 13 bases between. The CDR3 is 16 residues long. CDR3 DNA sequence: TGTGCCAGCAGTTTAGCGCTAGGAGGGTGGAATCAGCCCCAGCATTTT. This sequence encodes CASSLALGGWNQPQHF.

This clonotype occurred a few times. V gene TRBV12-3 or TRBV12-4 combines with J gene TRBJ2-7; 9 bases fit TRBD2. Unmatched junction bases numbered 19, after V lost 6 bases and J lost 4 bases. The CDR3 totals 18 residues. This chain's CDR3 is CASSPGRRGLAPRYEQYF. The CDR3 coding sequence is TGTGCCAGCAGCCCTGGGCGGCGGGGACTAGCCCCTCGGTACGAGCAGTACTTC.

This clonotype has a count of ten or more. The J gene is TRBJ2-1, the V gene TRBV29-1, with 10 bases matching TRBD1. Germline CDR1 SQVTM, CDR2 ANQGSEA. CDR3 length: 13 residues. J gave up 6 bases and V 6 bases, and 5 bases lay outside the gene matches. In DNA, the CDR3 is TGCAGCGTCGGACAGGGGGTTGGCAATGAGCAGTTCTTC. It encodes CSVGQGVGNEQFF.

This clonotype was counted many times. The genes are TRBV20-1 and TRBJ2-2, with 8 bases lining up with TRBD1. This CDR3 has 13 residues. V dropped 7 bases and J dropped 1; count of bases not matched to a gene: 2. Germline CDR1 is DFQATT and CDR2 is SNEGSKA (reference sequence). Here the CDR3 reads CSGRGQNTGELFF. CDR3 nucleotides: TGCAGTGGCAGGGGGCAGAACACCGGGGAGCTGTTTTTT.

This clonotype was found a few times. The V gene is TRBV4-3, the J gene TRBJ1-4; D perhaps matches TRBD1 (5 bases). CDR1 and CDR2 (germline): LGHNA, YSLEER. This CDR3 comprises 16 residues. V was trimmed by 3 bases and J by 8 bases, leaving 19 bases between them. The CDR3 loop is CASSQSGTFTGEKLFF. The CDR3 DNA reads as TGCGCCAGCAGCCAGTCAGGGACTTTTACGGGGGAAAAACTGTTTTTT.

J is TRBJ1-1 and V is TRBV10-2; unclear D gene. The V gene lost 2 bases and the J gene lost 4 bases, with 5 bases spanning the gap. Germline CDR1 reads WSHSY; CDR2 reads SAAADI. This CDR3 contains 12 residues. This CDR3 reads CASSEGPTEAFF. The CDR3 region has the DNA TGCGCCAGCAGTGAGGGGCCCACTGAAGCTTTCTTT.

This clonotype was observed a handful of times. V gene TRBV5-1 combines with J gene TRBJ2-2, with 8 bases fitting TRBD1. This CDR3 comprises 15 residues. The germline CDR1 and CDR2 sequences are SGHRS and YFSETQ. V shed 4 bases, J shed 5 bases, and the junction held 7 bases outside the gene matches. This chain's CDR3 is CASSTGTGATGELFF. The CDR3 nucleotides read TGCGCCAGCAGCACCGGGACAGGAGCAACCGGGGAGCTGTTTTTT.